The 13 T cell receptor beta chains reported below all come from one sample, sequenced in a study of blood T cell repertoires in COVID-19. Some clones are missing from TCRdb's copy, which holds only in-frame ones; the method was immunoSEQ multiplex PCR. The sample lists 210,000 or so clones; roughly 81% were seen once. Material for sequencing was peripheral blood. The receptors come from a woman in her fifties or sixties with active or convalescent COVID-19.

This sequence joins TRBV2 and TRBJ1-2, with TRBD1 matching over 9 bases. CDR1 is SNHLY and CDR2 is FYNNEI in the germline V gene. The CDR3 spans 14 residues. V shed 6 bases, J shed 4 bases, and the junction held 6 bases outside the gene matches. CDR3 nucleotide sequence: TGTGCCAGCAGGGGGGACAGGGCAGGCTATGGCTACACCTTC. This gives the protein CASRGDRAGYGYTF.

This clone was counted once. The V gene is TRBV11-2, the J gene TRBJ2-3; 7 bases match TRBD2. Germline-derived CDR1 and CDR2 are SGHAT and FQNNGV. The CDR3 covers 14 residues. The ends lost 9 bases at V and 1 base at J; junction bases unmatched: 7. CDR3 in DNA: TGTGCCAGTGGGAGGGGCCTGGGCACAGATACGCAGTATTTT. Amino acids: CASGRGLGTDTQYF.

This clone was found a few times. The V gene is TRBV18, the J gene TRBJ1-2; 8 nucleotides match TRBD1. Germline CDR1 reads KGHSH; CDR2 reads LQKENI. V was pared by 2 bases and J by 4 bases, with 3 bases of the junction left unmatched. This CDR3 has 14 residues. The CDR3 reads CASSPGQGVYGYTF. The CDR3 nucleotides are TGTGCCAGCTCACCAGGACAGGGCGTCTATGGCTACACCTTC. Drawing the rest from reference TRBV18 and TRBJ1-2, the complete variable domain is NAGVMQNPRHLVRRRGQEARLRCSPMKGHSHVYWYRQLPEEGLKFMVYLQKENIIDESGMPKERFSAEFPKEGPSILRIQQVVRGDSAAYFCASSPGQGVYGYTFGSGTRLTVV.

The chain has TRBV2 and TRBJ1-1; 8 bases map to TRBD1. Trimming removed 5 bases from V and 5 bases from J; junction bases left unmatched: 7. CDR1 is SNHLY and CDR2 is FYNNEI in the germline V gene. This CDR3 region has 14 residues. The CDR3 loop is CASSKDRVGTEAFF. The CDR3 region has the DNA TGTGCCAGCAGTAAGGACAGGGTAGGGACTGAAGCTTTCTTT.

This clone has more than one count but fewer than ten. The chain recombines TRBV11-2 with TRBJ2-1, with 12 bases that match TRBD1. CDR3 length: 17 residues. CDR1 is SGHAT, CDR2 FQNNGV, per germline. J was trimmed by 4 bases and V by 0 bases; bases with no gene match: 4. The CDR3 region is CASSLEGQGASYNEQFF. In DNA, the CDR3 is TGTGCCAGCAGCTTAGAGGGACAGGGGGCGAGTTACAATGAGCAGTTCTTC.

The chain carries TRBV11-3 and TRBJ1-1; D possibly corresponds to TRBD1 (5 bases). Per germline, CDR1 SGHNT and CDR2 YENEEA. This CDR3 contains 14 residues. V lost 5 bases to trimming and J lost 1 base, with 11 bases between them. CDR3 loop: CASSKAGKNTEAFF. The CDR3 DNA reads TGTGCCAGCAGCAAGGCAGGGAAGAACACTGAAGCTTTCTTT.

This clone was observed a single time. This chain uses TRBV20-1 with TRBJ1-2, with a weak D call TRBD1 (6 bases). Trimming left V 3 bases short and J 4 bases short, with 15 bases between. This CDR3 has 14 residues. Germline V gives CDR1 DFQATT, CDR2 SNEGSKA (reference sequence). The CDR3 DNA sequence: TGCAGTGCTAGTGGACAGATGGGAGGCTATGGCTACACCTTC. Encoded protein: CSASGQMGGYGYTF.

The gene calls are TRBV4-1 and TRBJ2-3, with 11 bases that match TRBD2. After removal of 7 bases from V and 0 bases from J, the junction contained 6 bases not matched to a gene. The CDR3 sequence is 16 residues long. Germline CDR1 and CDR2: MGHRA and YSYEKL. Here the CDR3 DNA reads TGCGCCAGCACGAGAACTAGCGGGGGTAGCACAGATACGCAGTATTTT. This codes for CASTRTSGGSTDTQYF.

This clone was counted a few times. The chain combines TRBV2 with TRBJ1-1; D is undetermined. The CDR3 consists of 11 residues. Germline V gives CDR1 SNHLY, CDR2 FYNNEI. Trimming removed 6 bases from V and 8 bases from J, with 10 bases in between. The CDR3 DNA reads as TGTGCCAGCAGACCCAACTTAGAAGCTTTCTTT. Its protein product is CASRPNLEAFF.

CDR3 amino acids: CASGLAGSGTQYF. The CDR3 coding sequence is TGTGCCAGCGGTCTAGCGGGCAGCGGGACCCAGTACTTC. The V and J genes are TRBV7-9 and TRBJ2-5; 8 nucleotides line up with TRBD2. This CDR3 region has 13 residues. V lost 8 bases, J lost 7 bases, and 9 bases stayed unmatched. Per germline, CDR1 SEHNR and CDR2 FQNEAQ (reference sequence).

The V call is TRBV3-1 (or the pseudogene TRBV3-2), the J call TRBJ1-4; 8 bases line up with TRBD1. Germline V gene sequence: CDR1 LGHDT, CDR2 YNNKEL (reference sequence). Trimming at V came to 1 base and at J to 7 bases, leaving 11 bases not matched to a gene. This CDR3 is built from 17 residues. CDR3 amino acids: CASSQGSSGGTREKLFF. The DNA for the CDR3 is TGTGCCAGCAGCCAAGGCTCCTCAGGGGGCACGCGTGAAAAACTGTTTTTT.

The chain couples TRBV6-5 to TRBJ1-3, with D perhaps TRBD1 (6 bases). V lost 1 base and J 4 bases, leaving 11 bases between the germline ends. The CDR3 contains 15 residues. CDR1 is MNHEY and CDR2 is SVGAGI in the germline V gene. This CDR3 is CASSYLGARGNTIYF. CDR3 coding DNA: TGTGCCAGCAGTTACTTGGGGGCGCGCGGAAACACCATATATTTT.

The chain carries TRBV11-3 and TRBJ2-1; 7 bases align to TRBD1. Per germline, CDR1 SGHNT and CDR2 YENEEA. V trimming: 5 bases; J trimming: 3 bases; junction bases outside the gene matches: 4. This CDR3 spans 14 amino acids. CDR3 sequence reads: CASSPSGGYNEQFF. The CDR3 DNA reads TGTGCCAGCAGCCCCTCAGGGGGCTACAATGAGCAGTTCTTC. The full variable domain, its missing parts supplied by reference TRBV11-3 and TRBJ2-1, is EAGVVQSPRYKIIEKKQPVAFWCNPISGHNTLYWYLQNLGQGPELLIRYENEEAVDDSQLPKDRFSAERLKGVDSTLKIQPAELGDSAVYLCASSPSGGYNEQFFGPGTRLTVL.